This T cell receptor (beta chain) comes out of a study of cytomegalovirus exposure and HLA in healthy donors. Whole-study results and caveats: In vitro testing confirmed a few CMV-associated chains as specific for CMV antigens. Cytomegalovirus-associated status was assigned to 164 TCR beta chains. Presence/absence comparisons presumed near-even sequencing depth among donors.

This clone appeared once. The antigen remains undetermined. PCR used 60 Vbeta primers and 13 Jbeta primers. Produced via immunoSEQ multiplex PCR; TCRdb's table is partial and in-frame only. The profile shows fewer than 250,000 clones, roughly 84% of them singletons. The CDR3 is 16 amino acids. Trimming cost V 4 bases and J 0 bases; bases outside gene matches: 6. CDR1 is GTSNPN and CDR2 is SVGIG in the germline V gene (reference sequence). The sequenced material came from PBMCs. This receptor was identified in a girl aged 10-17 years in good health and CMV-seronegative. V is TRBV30 and J is TRBJ2-1; TRBD1 matches at 10 bases. In DNA form, the CDR3 reads TGTGCCTGGACTAAAGGGACAGGGGCCTCCTACAATGAGCAGTTCTTC. It codes for CAWTKGTGASYNEQFF.